What follows are 21 T cell receptor beta chains derived from one specimen sequenced in a study of blood T cell repertoires in COVID-19. Sequenced by immunoSEQ multiplex PCR; TCRdb stores in-frame clones only, minus some. This sample has roughly 50,000 clones; around four fifths occur once, and the top ten carry under 3%. Sequencing input: peripheral blood. These receptors were collected from a man aged 45-65 years with acute or convalescent COVID-19.

V is TRBV3-1 (or the pseudogene TRBV3-2) and J is TRBJ2-1, with D unresolved. The CDR3 has 12 amino acids. Germline CDR1 and CDR2: LGHDT and YNNKEL (reference sequence). Between the trimmed V and J ends, which lost 1 base and 8 bases, there was a span of 6 bases. The CDR3 loop is CASSQGPYEQFF. Written as DNA, the CDR3 is TGTGCCAGCAGCCAAGGGCCGTATGAGCAGTTCTTC.

The genes are TRBV24-1 and TRBJ2-7; 9 nucleotides match TRBD2. The CDR3 is made up of 14 amino acids. The V gene's germline CDR1 is KGHDR and CDR2 SFDVKD. The junction had 5 bases not matched to a gene; V was cut back by 9 bases and J by 0 bases. Written as DNA, the CDR3 is TGTGCCACCGGGGCGGGAGGGCCCTCCTACGAGCAGTACTTC. Translation gives CATGAGGPSYEQYF.

This clone came up a few times. This CDR3 reads CASSIGQGMDTQYF. The CDR3 coding sequence is TGTGCCAGCAGCATCGGACAGGGGATGGATACGCAGTATTTT. The rearrangement uses TRBV5-6 and TRBJ2-3, with 9 bases identical to TRBD1. The CDR3 has 14 residues. CDR1 and CDR2 from the germline V gene are SGHDT and YYEEEE. V trimming: 4 bases; J trimming: 6 bases; junction bases outside the gene matches: 6. The variable domain in full, completed from reference TRBV5-6 and TRBJ2-3, reads DAGVTQSPTHLIKTRGQQVTLRCSPKSGHDTVSWYQQALGQGPQFIFQYYEEEERQRGNFPDRFSGHQFPNYSSELNVNALLLGDSALYLCASSIGQGMDTQYFGPGTRLTVL.

The chain uses TRBV5-6 and TRBJ2-7; maybe TRBD2 (6 bases). Trimming removed 4 bases from V and 2 bases from J, with 10 bases in between. Germline values: CDR1 SGHDT, CDR2 YYEEEE. The CDR3 has 13 amino acids. The chain's CDR3 is CASSGGMPYEQYF. CDR3 nucleotides: TGTGCCAGCAGCGGGGGGATGCCCTACGAGCAGTACTTC.

The rearrangement joins TRBV28 to TRBJ2-7; 7 bases are shared with TRBD1. This CDR3 spans 13 amino acids. Germline CDR1 MDHEN, CDR2 SYDVKM. V lost 3 bases to trimming and J lost 6 bases; unmatched junction nucleotides: 5. CDR3 residues: CASSFRQGTEQYF. DNA of the CDR3: TGTGCCAGCAGTTTCAGACAGGGTACCGAGCAGTACTTC.

V gene TRBV3-1 (or the pseudogene TRBV3-2) combines with J gene TRBJ1-1, with a weak D call TRBD1 (5 bases). CDR3 length: 16 amino acids. V was clipped by 3 bases and J by 1 base, with 15 bases between them. CDR1 LGHDT and CDR2 YNNKEL come from the germline V gene (reference sequence). CDR3 protein: CASSQRQYQGNTEAFF. The CDR3 nucleotides are TGTGCCAGCAGCCAGCGTCAATATCAGGGGAACACTGAAGCTTTCTTT.

The CDR3 region is CATSRGRESQPQHF. The DNA for the CDR3 is TGTGCCACCAGCAGAGGGAGGGAGAGTCAGCCCCAGCATTTT. The chain combines TRBV15 with TRBJ1-5; no firm D call. From germline, CDR1 is LNHNV and CDR2 YYDKDF (reference sequence). This CDR3 comprises 14 residues. Deletions cut 1 base from V and 6 bases from J, with 10 bases between.

This rearrangement joins TRBV9 to TRBJ1-4; a possible D gene is TRBD1 (6 bases). Germline loops: CDR1 SGDLS, CDR2 YYNGEE. Trimming left V 3 bases short and J 3 bases short, with 12 bases between. The CDR3 length is 15 residues. CDR3 region: CASSARGTANEKLFF. CDR3 in DNA: TGTGCCAGCAGCGCGAGGGGGACGGCTAATGAAAAACTGTTTTTT.

V and J are TRBV18 and TRBJ1-1; D is possibly TRBD1 (5 bases). There are 15 residues in the CDR3. Trimming took 0 bases from V and 0 from J, leaving 8 bases between them. The germline V gene encodes CDR1 KGHSH and CDR2 LQKENI. The CDR3 reads CASSPPGLLNTEAFF. The CDR3 DNA reads TGTGCCAGCTCACCACCGGGACTGCTGAACACTGAAGCTTTCTTT.

The rearrangement uses TRBV19 and TRBJ2-7; 11 bases are shared with TRBD2. Germline CDR1 reads LNHDA; CDR2 reads SQIVND (reference sequence). The CDR3 is 17 amino acids. Germline trimming cut 3 bases from V and 2 bases from J; bases unmatched to any gene: 9. The CDR3 protein is CASSMGTSGSLPYEQYF. In DNA, the CDR3 is TGTGCCAGTAGTATGGGTACTAGCGGGAGTCTCCCCTACGAGCAGTACTTC.

This rearrangement joins TRBV27 to TRBJ2-5; 11 bases fit TRBD2. J lost 4 bases, V lost 7 bases, and 5 bases had no gene match. Germline CDR1 MNHEY, CDR2 SMNVEV (reference sequence). The CDR3 totals 14 residues. DNA for the CDR3: TGTGCCAGCAATAGCGGGGGGGCAGGAGAGACCCAGTACTTC. This encodes CASNSGGAGETQYF.

The chain combines TRBV5-4 with TRBJ1-4; no definite D call. CDR1 is SGHNT and CDR2 is YYREEE in the germline V gene (reference sequence). V was cut by 4 bases and J by 8 bases, with 18 bases left in between. The CDR3 is made up of 15 amino acids. The CDR3 loop is CASSPGGLGNEKLFF. The CDR3 nucleotides are TGTGCCAGCAGCCCCGGCGGGCTTGGTAACGAAAAACTGTTTTTT.

The CDR3 DNA is TGTGCCAGTAGTGCGACTAGCACAGATACGCAGTATTTT. Translated, it gives CASSATSTDTQYF. This chain uses TRBV19 with TRBJ2-3; no clear D. V shed 5 bases and J shed 0 bases, with 6 bases lying between them. The CDR3 has 13 residues. Germline V gene lookup returns CDR1 LNHDA and CDR2 SQIVND (reference sequence). Based on the CDR3 plus reference TRBV19 and TRBJ2-3, the full variable domain is DGGITQSPKYLFRKEGQNVTLSCEQNLNHDAMYWYRQDPGQGLRLIYYSQIVNDFQKGDIAEGYSVSREKKESFPLTVTSAQKNPTAFYLCASSATSTDTQYFGPGTRLTVL.

The chain has TRBV27 and TRBJ2-1; 9 nucleotides align to TRBD1. V shed 8 bases and J 6 bases; nucleotides not matched to a gene: 2. Germline V CDR1 and CDR2: MNHEY, SMNVEV (reference sequence). This CDR3 is built from 12 residues. CDR3 DNA: TGTGCCAGCGGGACAGGGCTCAATGAGCAGTTCTTC. Protein: CASGTGLNEQFF.

V is TRBV19 and J is TRBJ2-1; TRBD1 matches at 9 bases. Germline trimming cut 1 base from V and 3 bases from J; bases unmatched to any gene: 1. The CDR3 has 15 residues. CDR1 and CDR2 (germline): LNHDA, SQIVND (reference sequence). The CDR3 coding sequence is TGTGCCAGTAGTATAGGGGGACAGGGCTACAATGAGCAGTTCTTC. Translation gives CASSIGGQGYNEQFF.

The chain is built from TRBV4-2 and TRBJ2-3; 7 nucleotides align to TRBD2. Germline loops: CDR1 LGHNA, CDR2 YNFKEQ. The junction had 4 bases not matched to a gene; V was cut back by 0 bases and J by 1 base. The CDR3 spans 16 residues. CDR3 protein: CASSQESGMGTDTQYF. DNA of the CDR3: TGTGCCAGCAGCCAAGAAAGCGGGATGGGCACAGATACGCAGTATTTT.

This chain links TRBV30 with TRBJ1-5; TRBD1 agrees at 7 bases. This CDR3 has 13 residues. Germline V gives CDR1 GTSNPN, CDR2 SVGIG (reference sequence). After removal of 2 bases from V and 5 bases from J, the junction contained 3 bases not matched to a gene. CDR3 loop: CAWSPTGDQPQHF. The CDR3, as DNA: TGTGCCTGGAGTCCTACAGGGGATCAGCCCCAGCATTTT.

The chain combines TRBV2 with TRBJ2-2, with D possibly being TRBD2 (5 bases). The CDR3 is made up of 12 amino acids. CDR1 and CDR2 (germline): SNHLY, FYNNEI. Deletions cut 7 bases from V and 6 bases from J, with 9 bases between. CDR3 sequence: CASNRLPGELFF. CDR3 sequence (DNA): TGTGCCAGCAATCGACTACCCGGGGAGCTGTTTTTT.

V usage is TRBV11-2 and J usage is TRBJ2-7; 8 bases fit TRBD1. The germline CDR1 and CDR2 sequences are SGHAT and FQNNGV. CDR3 size: 14 residues. The trim removed 6 bases at V and 2 bases at J, leaving 6 bases unmatched. The CDR3 nucleotides read TGTGCCAGCAGTCCCAGGACAGGGACCTACGAGCAGTACTTC. It is translated as CASSPRTGTYEQYF.

The chain employs TRBV15 and TRBJ2-2; 7 bases line up with TRBD2. The CDR3 sequence is 16 residues long. Looked up from germline, CDR1 is LNHNV and CDR2 is YYDKDF (reference sequence). The V and J ends lost 0 bases and 7 bases, in that order; junction bases with no gene match: 8. The CDR3 loop is CATSRDRTSMFGELFF. The CDR3 nucleotides read TGTGCCACCAGCAGAGATCGGACTAGTATGTTCGGGGAGCTGTTTTTT.

The chain joins TRBV6-5 to TRBJ2-2; a weak D match, TRBD2 (5 bases). This CDR3 is 13 amino acids long. Trimming removed 6 bases from V and 4 bases from J, with 9 bases in between. The germline CDR1 and CDR2 sequences are MNHEY and SVGAGI. The CDR3 DNA sequence: TGTGCCAGCAGCCGAGGGAGCACCGGGGAGCTGTTTTTT. It is translated as CASSRGSTGELFF.